This TCR beta chain originates from a study of blood T cell repertoires in COVID-19 (dated by TCRdb to 2018 to 2020). About the study as a whole: The collaborator samples originated in the United States, Italy and Spain and spanned the acute and convalescent phases of COVID-19. A de-identified subject ID, COVID-19 status, age in years and sex were almost always included in the sample metadata. Subjects who had been exposed to COVID-19, were actively infected with it, or had recovered from it provided the deeply sampled blood TCRbeta repertoires that made up the dataset. Where available, HLA class I and class II types were obtained from metadata supplied by the sample provider rather than from assay-based typing. A freely available public database, intended as a resource for researchers studying the immune response to SARS-CoV-2, is where the repertoires were released. The prospective study material was composed of cDNA or gDNA derived from T cells, B-cell-depleted T cells, or PBMCs. Samples came from the ongoing ImmuneRACE study (first 160 participants) plus 1,254 subjects from 6 global collaborators. What the work shows at the level of the full study, not this receptor alone: The amount of clinical and demographic metadata varied by source and participant and was provided uncurated.

TCRbeta CDR3 regions were amplified from genomic DNA by means of the immunoSEQ Assay, a bias-controlled multiplex PCR. The authors processed their data as follows. Within the assay, amplification of reference gene primers was used to estimate how many nucleated cells each sample contained. To quantify the absolute abundance of each unique TCRbeta CDR3 rearrangement, sequence reads were collapsed and filtered. For each sample, productive Simpson clonality was calculated by taking the square root of Simpson's diversity index across productive rearrangements. Sourced from immuneACCESS, this table was stored by TCRdb with only in-frame sequences that have V and J called. A share of the clones is absent; for the studies checked, an unresolved V gene accounts for under half, and the remainder has no known explanation. The V and J calls and clone size were taken over from that table, and D and trimming were inferred from the DNA. The sample table lists about 130,000 clones, about 88% of them with a count of one. The ten largest account for 1.2% of the sample.

This clone was seen a handful of times. Its specific antigen is unknown. No much larger clone is present one base from it, and per-base qualities are unavailable. The V end loses 0 bases and the J end loses 5 bases, and a stretch of 10 bases separates them. The CDR3 runs 15 amino acids, cysteine and phenylalanine included. Kept here is only the CDR3 DNA, which spans 45 bases and is read in frame from base 1. Reading the germline V gene gives CDR1 SGHTA and CDR2 FQGNSA. Each collaborating institution followed its own protocols to collect whole blood in K2EDTA tubes. For TCRbeta analysis, collaborators shipped samples in one of three forms: frozen whole blood, isolated PBMCs, or DNA extracted from either of those sample types.

The sample comprised peripheral blood. The chain is assembled from TRBV7-2 and TRBJ1-4; no D gene call is confident. The origin of this receptor is a woman aged 80 or over with acute or convalescent COVID-19. CDR3 loop: CASSLASGWNEKLFF. The nucleotide sequence is TGTGCCAGCAGCTTAGCGTCAGGTTGGAATGAAAAACTGTTTTTT. This CDR3, with the reference TRBV7-2 and TRBJ1-4 proteins standing in past its ends, gives the full variable domain GAGVSQSPSNKVTEKGKDVELRCDPISGHTALYWYRQSLGQGLEFLIYFQGNSAPDKSGLPSDRFSAERTGGSVSTLTIQRTQQEDSAVYLCASSLASGWNEKLFFGSGTQLSVL.